The source of this T cell receptor (beta chain) is a study of blood T cell repertoires in COVID-19. Study in general: PBMCs, B-cell-depleted T cells, or T cells were the source of the cDNA or gDNA that made up the material.

Losses at the gene ends were 4 bases for V and 4 bases for J; bases not matched to a gene: 9. Germline-derived CDR1 and CDR2 are GTSNPN and SVGIG (reference sequence). CDR3 length: 14 residues. Cohorts were based on clinical histories the participants reported. The repertoire was sequenced with immunoSEQ multiplex PCR; TCRdb's copy has only in-frame clones and lacks some. This repertoire shows 250,000 to 350,000 clones, around 90% found once; its top ten account for approximately 5%. This chain uses TRBV30 with TRBJ1-2; 7 bases are shared with TRBD1. The specimen sequenced was PBMCs or T cells enriched from blood (not recorded which). The clonotype originates from a woman aged 25 to 39 who had recovered from COVID-19. Written as DNA, the CDR3 is TGTGCCTGGAATCTTAGGACAGGTCCCTATGGCTACACCTTC. Translating it yields CAWNLRTGPYGYTF.